This TCR beta chain was identified during a study of control samples from healthy donors and cancer patients. Profiling relied on immunoSEQ multiplex PCR, and the TCRdb table lists in-frame clones only, not all of them. The sample has approximately 120,000 clones; around nine tenths are singletons. CDR3 size: 15 residues. Per the germline V gene, CDR1 is SGHRS and CDR2 is YFSETQ. With V trimmed by 4 bases and J by 4 bases, 10 bases remained unmatched. Sequenced input: blood. This TCR derives from a man aged 35-49 years in good health. The gene calls are TRBV5-1 and TRBJ1-2; 7 nucleotides line up with TRBD1. The CDR3 reads CASSQRQGLGYGYTF. DNA of the CDR3: TGCGCCAGCAGCCAGCGACAGGGTTTGGGCTATGGCTACACCTTC. Together with reference TRBV5-1 and TRBJ1-2, the CDR3 gives the full variable domain: KAGVTQTPRYLIKTRGQQVTLSCSPISGHRSVSWYQQTPGQGLQFLFEYFSETQRNKGNFPGRFSGRQFSNSRSEMNVSTLELGDSALYLCASSQRQGLGYGYTFGSGTRLTVV.